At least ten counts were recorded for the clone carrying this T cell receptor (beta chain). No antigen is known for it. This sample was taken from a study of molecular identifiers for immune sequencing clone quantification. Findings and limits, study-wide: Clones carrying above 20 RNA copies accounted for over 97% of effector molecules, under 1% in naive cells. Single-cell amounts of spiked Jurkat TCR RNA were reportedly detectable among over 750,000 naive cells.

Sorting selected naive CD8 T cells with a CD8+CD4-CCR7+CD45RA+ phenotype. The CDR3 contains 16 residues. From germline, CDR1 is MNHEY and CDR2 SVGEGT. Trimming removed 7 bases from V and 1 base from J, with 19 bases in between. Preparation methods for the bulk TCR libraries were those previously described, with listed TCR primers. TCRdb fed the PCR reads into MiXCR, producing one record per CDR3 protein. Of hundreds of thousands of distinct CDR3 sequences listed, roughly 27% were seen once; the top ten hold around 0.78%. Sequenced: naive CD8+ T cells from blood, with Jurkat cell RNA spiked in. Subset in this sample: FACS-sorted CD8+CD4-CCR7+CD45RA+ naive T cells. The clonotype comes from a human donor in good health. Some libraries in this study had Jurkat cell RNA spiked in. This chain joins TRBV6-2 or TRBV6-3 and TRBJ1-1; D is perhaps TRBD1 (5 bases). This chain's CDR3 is CASTISEDTRNTEAFF. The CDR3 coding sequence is TGTGCCAGCACCATATCCGAGGACACCAGGAACACTGAAGCTTTCTTT.